This TCR beta chain was sequenced for a study of response to subunit inactivated influenza vaccine. Broader study findings: Few additional T cells are recruited per seasonal influenza vaccination, authors suggested.

This clonotype was observed a few times. No antigen is known for it. TCRdb ran MiXCR on the RT-PCR reads and lists one entry per CDR3 protein. This table holds hundreds of thousands of distinct CDR3 sequences, roughly 15% found once. The CDR3 runs 14 residues. V shed 3 bases and J shed 3 bases, with 14 bases lying between them. Germline assignment: CDR1 DFQATT and CDR2 SNEGSKA (reference sequence). The sequence was obtained from a middle-aged man who received an inactivated influenza vaccine. The rearrangement joins TRBV20-1 to TRBJ2-5; D unresolved. The starting material was PBMCs from blood, obtained 14 to 15 days before vaccination. The CDR3 DNA follows: TGCAGTGCTAGGGTCCCCCCGGTCGAAGAGACCCAGTACTTC. It yields the protein CSARVPPVEETQYF.